The clone carrying this T cell receptor beta chain has more than one count but fewer than ten. Its antigen is unidentified. TCRdb re-analysed the RT-PCR reads in MiXCR, keeping a single row per CDR3 protein. The sample includes about 240,000 distinct CDR3 sequences, 12% of them seen just once. These data are taken from a study of response to subunit inactivated influenza vaccine. Findings and limits, study-wide: The authors suggested that few new T cells are recruited per seasonal influenza vaccination.

Germline V gives CDR1 LGHNA, CDR2 YNFKEQ. This CDR3 has 15 residues. Trimming removed 1 base from V and 0 bases from J, with 7 bases in between. The clonotype was recovered from a man over 45 who received an inactivated influenza vaccine. The chain couples TRBV4-2 to TRBJ1-3; D is unresolved. The sequencing here drew on non-naive T cells sorted from PBMCs, taken less than 15 days before vaccination. CDR3 sequence reads: CASSQVVSSGNTIYF. DNA of the CDR3: TGTGCCAGCAGCCAAGTGGTGAGCTCTGGAAACACCATATATTTT.